What follows are 3 T cell receptor beta chains derived from one specimen sequenced in a study of CD8 T cells in Susac syndrome (dated by TCRdb to between 2018 and 2021). Receptor amplification or capture employed the immunoSEQ multiplex PCR assay. RNA was extracted with the RNeasy kit and roughly 0.5 to 1 ug was reverse transcribed using random hexamers. Using fastp at Q25 and MiXCR, TCRdb reprocessed the public reads and kept productive beta chains. Rows are unified per CDR3 protein, each entry keeping the most common DNA and genes. The sample includes 150,000 to 200,000 distinct CDR3 sequences, with roughly 94% observed a single time. Of the sample, about 0.094% is held by the ten largest clones. The specimen sequenced was CD4+ T cells from PBMCs. Receptors were obtained from a human donor with multiple sclerosis.

J is TRBJ2-2 and V is TRBV7-9; the D is unclear. Germline-derived CDR1 and CDR2 are SEHNR and FQNEAQ (reference sequence). The germline V and J ends were trimmed by 8 bases and 0 bases, with 7 bases remaining between them. The CDR3 has 13 amino acids. This CDR3 reads CASLTPNTGELFF. CDR3 DNA sequence: TGTGCCAGCTTGACACCGAACACCGGGGAGCTGTTTTTT.

This clonotype is a singleton in its sample. The chain combines TRBV27 with TRBJ2-1; D unclear. The CDR3 contains 16 residues. The V end was cut by 7 bases, the J end by 8 bases, with 24 bases between. CDR1 and CDR2 (germline): MNHEY, SMNVEV (reference sequence). In DNA, the CDR3 is TGTGCCAGCACCAAAAACTCCGCAGTGGGAAGGGATGAGCAGTTCTTC. Protein sequence: CASTKNSAVGRDEQFF.

This clonotype was counted only a few times. The V and J genes are TRBV29-1 and TRBJ2-3; D remains ambiguous. Germline loops: CDR1 SQVTM, CDR2 ANQGSEA. The CDR3 covers 10 residues. V lost 8 bases, J lost 3 bases, and 6 bases lay in between. CDR3 coding DNA: TGCAGCACCGATACAGATACGCAGTATTTT. Translated, it gives CSTDTDTQYF.